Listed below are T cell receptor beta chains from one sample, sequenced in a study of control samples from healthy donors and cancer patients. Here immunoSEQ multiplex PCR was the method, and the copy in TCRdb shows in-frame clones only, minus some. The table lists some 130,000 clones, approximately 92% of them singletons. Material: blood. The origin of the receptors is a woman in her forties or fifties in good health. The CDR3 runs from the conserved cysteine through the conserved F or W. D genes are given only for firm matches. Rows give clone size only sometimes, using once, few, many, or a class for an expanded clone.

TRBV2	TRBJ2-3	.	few	TGTGCCAGCAGGATGCCGAAGGGGGATACGCAGTATTTT	CASRMPKGDTQYF
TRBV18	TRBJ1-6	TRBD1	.	TGTGCCAGCTCACCAGGGACAGGTCAAGTAACCGCACCCCTCCACTTT	CASSPGTGQVTAPLHF
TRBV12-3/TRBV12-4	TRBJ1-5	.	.	TGTGCCAGCAGTTTCGGGAAGTATCAGCCCCAGCATTTT	CASSFGKYQPQHF
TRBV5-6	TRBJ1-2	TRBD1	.	TGTGCCAGCAGCTTTTGGACAGGGAATGGAAAAGGCTATGGCTACACCTTC	CASSFWTGNGKGYGYTF
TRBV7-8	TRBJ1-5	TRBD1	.	TGTGCCAGCAGCCTACAGGGGGCCGGGGGCAATCAGCCCCAGCATTTT	CASSLQGAGGNQPQHF
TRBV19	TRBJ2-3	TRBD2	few	TGTGCCAGTAGTATGCTCCCCACTAGCGGGAGGCCGATTTTTGATACGCAGTATTTT	CASSMLPTSGRPIFDTQYF
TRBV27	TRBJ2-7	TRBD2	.	TGTGCCAGCAGTATCCTGAGGACTAGCGGGAGGTTCCCCTACTCCTACGAGCAGTACTTC	CASSILRTSGRFPYSYEQYF
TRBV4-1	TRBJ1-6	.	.	TGCGCCAGCAGCCAGGGACACTATAATTCACCCCTCCACTTT	CASSQGHYNSPLHF
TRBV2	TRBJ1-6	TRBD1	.	TGTGCCAGCGTTCTTCGACAGACAGGGGCGGGTTCACCCCTCCACTTT	CASVLRQTGAGSPLHF
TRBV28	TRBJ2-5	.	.	TGTGCCAGCAGATCAGCGTTACAAGAGACCCAGTACTTC	CASRSALQETQYF
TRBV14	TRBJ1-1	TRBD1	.	TGTGCCAGCAGCCCGGGACAGTCGAACACTGAAGCTTTCTTT	CASSPGQSNTEAFF
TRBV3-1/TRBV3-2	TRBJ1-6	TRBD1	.	TGTGCCAGCAGCCAAGGGCTACGGGCAGGGGGTTCACCCCTCCACTTT	CASSQGLRAGGSPLHF
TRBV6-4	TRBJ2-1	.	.	TGTGCCAGCAGTGACGGGGGCGCTAATGAGCAGTTCTTC	CASSDGGANEQFF
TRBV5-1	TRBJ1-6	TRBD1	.	TGCGCCAGCAGCAAGGGACAGGGGAGCTCCTATAATTCACCCCTCCACTTT	CASSKGQGSSYNSPLHF
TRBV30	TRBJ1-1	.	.	TGTGCCTGGAGAAGGAACACTGAAGCTTTCTTT	CAWRRNTEAFF
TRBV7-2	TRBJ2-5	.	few	TGTGCCAGCAGCTTAGACCCGAGAATCGAGACCCAGTACTTC	CASSLDPRIETQYF
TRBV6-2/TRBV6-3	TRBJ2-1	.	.	TGTGCCAGCAGTTATCGGCTAGCAGACAATGAGCAGTTCTTC	CASSYRLADNEQFF
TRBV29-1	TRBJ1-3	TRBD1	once	TGCAGCGTCATAGACAGGGGCCGGGGAAACACCATATATTTT	CSVIDRGRGNTIYF
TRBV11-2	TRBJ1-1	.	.	TGTGCCAGCAGCTTCGATTGGGTGGTCACTGAAGCTTTCTTT	CASSFDWVVTEAFF
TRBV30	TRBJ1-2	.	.	TGTGCCTGGAGTGTACAGGCAGTTGATGGCTACACCTTC	CAWSVQAVDGYTF
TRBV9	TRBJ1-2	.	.	TGTGCCAGCAGCCCGGGGGGCCGCCTGGACTATGGCTACACCTTC	CASSPGGRLDYGYTF
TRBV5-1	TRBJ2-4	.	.	TGCGCCAGCAGCCCCGTAGCCAAAAACATTCAGTACTTC	CASSPVAKNIQYF
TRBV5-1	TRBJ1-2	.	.	TGCGCCAGCAGCTTGGGCAGGTCCTCTATCCCGGGAGGCTACACCTTC	CASSLGRSSIPGGYTF
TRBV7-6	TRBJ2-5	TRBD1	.	TGTGCCAGCAGCACCATACAGGGGGCTGGGCAAGAGACCCAGTACTTC	CASSTIQGAGQETQYF
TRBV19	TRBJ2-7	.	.	TGTGCCAGTAGTATAGTAATAGGACAGCCCTACGAGCAGTACTTC	CASSIVIGQPYEQYF
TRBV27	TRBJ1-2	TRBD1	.	TGTGCCAGCAGTCAAGGCCGGGACAGGGGTTACTATGGCTACACCTTC	CASSQGRDRGYYGYTF
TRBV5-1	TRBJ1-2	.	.	TGCGCCAGCAGCTTGTTGGGGGACGACTATGGCTACACCTTC	CASSLLGDDYGYTF
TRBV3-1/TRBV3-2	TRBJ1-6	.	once	TGTGCCAGCAGCCAAGAGGGGGGGGTTAGGCGTTCACCCCTCCACTTT	CASSQEGGVRRSPLHF
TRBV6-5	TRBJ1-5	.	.	TGTGCCAGTCCCCCATCGGGCGGACTCAATCAGCCCCAGCATTTT	CASPPSGGLNQPQHF
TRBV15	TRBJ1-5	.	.	TGTGCCACCAGCTCCGGAGGAGGCACTCCTAATCAGCCCCAGCATTTT	CATSSGGGTPNQPQHF
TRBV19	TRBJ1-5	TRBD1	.	TGTGCCAGTAGTAAGAGGGGACAGGCCCCCGATCAGCCCCAGCATTTT	CASSKRGQAPDQPQHF
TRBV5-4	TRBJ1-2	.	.	TGTGCCAGCAGCTCGGTAGGTGGATACGGTGGCTACACCTTC	CASSSVGGYGGYTF
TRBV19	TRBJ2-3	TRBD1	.	TGTGCCAGTAGTATTGTCACAGGGGTGACAGATACGCAGTATTTT	CASSIVTGVTDTQYF
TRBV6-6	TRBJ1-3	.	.	TGTGCCAGCAGTTACTCCGGCCCCGGGCCAGACACCATATATTTT	CASSYSGPGPDTIYF
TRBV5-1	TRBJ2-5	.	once	TGCGCCAGCAGCCCTCACGACTTAATGGCGGAGACCCAGTACTTC	CASSPHDLMAETQYF
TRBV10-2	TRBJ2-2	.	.	TGCGCCAGCAGTACCCTTTTGGAGGGTTGGTCCGGGGAGCTGTTTTTT	CASSTLLEGWSGELFF
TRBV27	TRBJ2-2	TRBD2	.	TGTGCCAGCAGTTTTAGCGGGAGAGGAACGGACGGGGAGCTGTTTTTT	CASSFSGRGTDGELFF
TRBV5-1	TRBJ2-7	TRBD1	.	TGCGCCAGCAGCTTACAAGGGACAGGGGGCTTCGAGCAGTACTTC	CASSLQGTGGFEQYF
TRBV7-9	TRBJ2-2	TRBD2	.	TGTGCCAGCAGCTTCCCTAGCGGGGGGGCTTCCGGGGAGCTGTTTTTT	CASSFPSGGASGELFF
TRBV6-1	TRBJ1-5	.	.	TGTGCCAGCAGTGAATACGTCACCTCTTCTTCGTATAGCAATCAGCCCCAGCATTTT	CASSEYVTSSSYSNQPQHF
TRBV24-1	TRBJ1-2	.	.	TGTGCCACCAGTGACCTCGATGGCTACACCTTC	CATSDLDGYTF
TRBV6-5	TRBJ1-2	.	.	TGTGCCAGCTCCAGACAGAGAGCTAACTATGGCTACACCTTC	CASSRQRANYGYTF
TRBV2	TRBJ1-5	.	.	TGTGCCAGCAGTGAAAGTAGTCGGCTCAATCAGCCCCAGCATTTT	CASSESSRLNQPQHF
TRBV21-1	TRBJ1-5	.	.	TGTGCCAGCAGCCATAGCAATCAGCCCCAGCATTTT	CASSHSNQPQHF
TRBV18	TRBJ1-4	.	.	TGTGCCAGCTCACCAAGGCCAGGGGAACATGAAAAACTGTTTTTT	CASSPRPGEHEKLFF
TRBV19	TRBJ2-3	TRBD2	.	TGTGCCAGTAGCAGTAGCGGGAGTAGCAGAGATACGCAGTATTTT	CASSSSGSSRDTQYF
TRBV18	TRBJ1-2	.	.	TGTGCCAGCTCACCAGACAGCCTCTATGGCTACACCTTC	CASSPDSLYGYTF
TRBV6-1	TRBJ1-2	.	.	TGTGCCAGCAGTGAAGTGGGTCTCCGTGGCTACACCTTC	CASSEVGLRGYTF
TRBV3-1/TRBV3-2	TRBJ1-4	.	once	TGTGCCAGCAGCTTTGGGGGGGGTGCTAATGAAAAACTGTTTTTT	CASSFGGGANEKLFF
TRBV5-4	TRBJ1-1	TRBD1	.	TGTGCCAGCAGCCGCTCGGGACAGGTGAACACTGAAGCTTTCTTT	CASSRSGQVNTEAFF
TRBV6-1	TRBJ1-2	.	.	TGTGCCAGCAGTGAAGTTGAAGACAGGATTTCCAACTATGGCTACACCTTC	CASSEVEDRISNYGYTF
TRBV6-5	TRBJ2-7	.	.	TGTGCCAGCAGTCATACGGGTTACGAGCAGTACTTC	CASSHTGYEQYF
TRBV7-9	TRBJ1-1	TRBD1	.	TGTGCCAGCAGATCGACCGGGACAGGGGGATACACTGAAGCTTTCTTT	CASRSTGTGGYTEAFF